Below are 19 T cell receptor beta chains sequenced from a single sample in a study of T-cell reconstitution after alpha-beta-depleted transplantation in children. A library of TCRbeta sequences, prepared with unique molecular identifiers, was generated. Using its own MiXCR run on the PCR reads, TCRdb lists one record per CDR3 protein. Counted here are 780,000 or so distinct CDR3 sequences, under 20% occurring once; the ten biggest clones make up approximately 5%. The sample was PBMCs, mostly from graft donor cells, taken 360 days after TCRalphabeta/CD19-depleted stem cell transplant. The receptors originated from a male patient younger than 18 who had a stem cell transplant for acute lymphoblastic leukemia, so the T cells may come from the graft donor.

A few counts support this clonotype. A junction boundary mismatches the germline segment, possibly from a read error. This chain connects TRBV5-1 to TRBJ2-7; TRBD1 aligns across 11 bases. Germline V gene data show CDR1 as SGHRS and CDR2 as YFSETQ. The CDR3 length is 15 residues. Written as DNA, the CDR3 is TGCGCCAGCAGCTTTATGACCGGGACAGGGGGGATAGGAGAGTTC. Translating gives CASSFMTGTGGIGEF.

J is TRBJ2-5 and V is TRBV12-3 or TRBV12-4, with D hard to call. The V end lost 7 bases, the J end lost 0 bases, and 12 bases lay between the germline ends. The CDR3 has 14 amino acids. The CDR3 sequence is CASTLGRHQETQYF. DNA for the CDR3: TGTGCCAGCACCTTAGGGCGGCACCAAGAGACCCAGTACTTC.

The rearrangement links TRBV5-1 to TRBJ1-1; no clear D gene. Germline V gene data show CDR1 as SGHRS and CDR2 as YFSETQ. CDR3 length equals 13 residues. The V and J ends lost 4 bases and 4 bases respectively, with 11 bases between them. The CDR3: CASSPGPGTEAFF. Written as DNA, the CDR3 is TGCGCCAGCAGCCCCGGGCCGGGCACTGAAGCTTTCTTT.

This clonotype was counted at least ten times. CDR3 region: CATQGGGQGTDNEQFF. CDR3 in DNA: TGTGCCACCCAAGGAGGGGGGCAAGGTACGGACAATGAGCAGTTCTTC. The chain uses TRBV15 and TRBJ2-1; D possibly matches TRBD1 or TRBD2 (6 bases each). Trimming shortened V by 8 bases and J by 5 bases, and 22 bases separated the two germline ends. The CDR3 runs 16 residues. Germline loops: CDR1 LNHNV, CDR2 YYDKDF (reference sequence).

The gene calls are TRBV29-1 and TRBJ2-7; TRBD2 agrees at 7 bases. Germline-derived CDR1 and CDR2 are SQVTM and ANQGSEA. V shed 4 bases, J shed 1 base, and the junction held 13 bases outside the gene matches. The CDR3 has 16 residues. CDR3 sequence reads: CSVAGPSGGQSYEQYF. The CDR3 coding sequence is TGCAGCGTTGCCGGTCCTAGCGGAGGACAATCCTACGAGCAGTACTTC.

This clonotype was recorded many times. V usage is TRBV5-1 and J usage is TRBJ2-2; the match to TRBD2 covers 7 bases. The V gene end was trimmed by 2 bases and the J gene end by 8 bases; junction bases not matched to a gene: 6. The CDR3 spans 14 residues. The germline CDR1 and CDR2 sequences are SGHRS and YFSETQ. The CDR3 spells CASSFLRAGGELFF. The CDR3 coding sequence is TGCGCCAGCAGCTTCCTGCGAGCGGGAGGGGAGCTGTTTTTT.

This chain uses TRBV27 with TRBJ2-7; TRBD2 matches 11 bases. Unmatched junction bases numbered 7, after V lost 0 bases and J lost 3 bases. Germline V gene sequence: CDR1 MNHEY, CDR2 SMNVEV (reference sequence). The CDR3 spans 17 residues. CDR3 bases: TGTGCCAGCAGTTTATCCTTGTTCGGGACTAGCGGCTACGAGCAGTACTTC. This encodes CASSLSLFGTSGYEQYF.

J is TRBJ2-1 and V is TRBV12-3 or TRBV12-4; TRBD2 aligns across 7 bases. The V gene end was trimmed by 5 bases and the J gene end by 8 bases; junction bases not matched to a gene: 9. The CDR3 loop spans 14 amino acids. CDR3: CASSPRTRVDEQFF. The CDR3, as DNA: TGTGCCAGCAGTCCCAGGACTAGGGTGGATGAGCAGTTCTTC.

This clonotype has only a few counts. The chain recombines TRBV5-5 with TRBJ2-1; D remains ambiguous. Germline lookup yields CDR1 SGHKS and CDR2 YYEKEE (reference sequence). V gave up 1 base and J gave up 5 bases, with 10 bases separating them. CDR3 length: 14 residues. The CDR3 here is CASSLIILDNEQFF. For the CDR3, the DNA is TGTGCCAGCAGCTTGATTATCCTCGACAATGAGCAGTTCTTC. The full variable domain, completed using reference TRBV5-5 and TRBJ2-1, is DAGVTQSPTHLIKTRGQQVTLRCSPISGHKSVSWYQQVLGQGPQFIFQYYEKEERGRGNFPDRFSARQFPNYSSELNVNALLLGDSALYLCASSLIILDNEQFFGPGTRLTVL.

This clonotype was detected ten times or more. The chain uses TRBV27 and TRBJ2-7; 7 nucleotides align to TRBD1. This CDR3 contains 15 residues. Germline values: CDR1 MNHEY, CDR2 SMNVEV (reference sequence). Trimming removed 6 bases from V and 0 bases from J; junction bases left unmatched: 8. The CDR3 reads CASRPRTGGSYEQYF. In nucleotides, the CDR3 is TGTGCCAGCAGACCAAGGACAGGCGGCTCCTACGAGCAGTACTTC.

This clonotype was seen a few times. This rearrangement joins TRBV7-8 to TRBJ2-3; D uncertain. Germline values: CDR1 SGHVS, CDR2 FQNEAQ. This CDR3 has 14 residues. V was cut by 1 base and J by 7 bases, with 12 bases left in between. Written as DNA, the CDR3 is TGTGCCAGCAGCTTAGAGGCGCTGTTATATACGCAGTATTTT. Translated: CASSLEALLYTQYF.

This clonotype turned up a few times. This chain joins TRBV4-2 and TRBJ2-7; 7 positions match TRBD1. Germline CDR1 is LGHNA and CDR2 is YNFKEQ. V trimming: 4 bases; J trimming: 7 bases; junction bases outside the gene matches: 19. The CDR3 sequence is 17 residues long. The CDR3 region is CASSRPPDRVGPFEQYF. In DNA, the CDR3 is TGTGCCAGCAGCCGCCCCCCAGACAGGGTCGGGCCTTTTGAGCAGTACTTC.

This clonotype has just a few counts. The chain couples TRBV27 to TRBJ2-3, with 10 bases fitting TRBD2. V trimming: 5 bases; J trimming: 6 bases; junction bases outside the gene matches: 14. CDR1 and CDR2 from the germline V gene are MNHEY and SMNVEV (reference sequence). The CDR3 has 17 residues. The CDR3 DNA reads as TGTGCCAGCAGTCCCCCCGGACTAGCGGTGAGGGCCGATACGCAGTATTTT. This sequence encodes CASSPPGLAVRADTQYF.

Here the CDR3 DNA reads TGTGCCAGCAGCTTGTTGGGGACAGGGCCGGAGGATACGCAGTATTTT. Translating gives CASSLLGTGPEDTQYF. The chain has TRBV5-6 and TRBJ2-3, with TRBD1 matching over 9 bases. Germline assignment: CDR1 SGHDT and CDR2 YYEEEE. This CDR3 has 16 residues. The trim removed 1 base at V and 6 bases at J, leaving 9 bases unmatched.

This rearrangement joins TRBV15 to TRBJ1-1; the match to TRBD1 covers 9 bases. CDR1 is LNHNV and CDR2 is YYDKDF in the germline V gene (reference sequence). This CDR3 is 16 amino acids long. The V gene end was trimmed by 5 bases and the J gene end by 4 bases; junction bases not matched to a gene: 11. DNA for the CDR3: TGTGCCACCAGCGGATTTCGACAGGGGGGTGTCACTGAAGCTTTCTTT. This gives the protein CATSGFRQGGVTEAFF.

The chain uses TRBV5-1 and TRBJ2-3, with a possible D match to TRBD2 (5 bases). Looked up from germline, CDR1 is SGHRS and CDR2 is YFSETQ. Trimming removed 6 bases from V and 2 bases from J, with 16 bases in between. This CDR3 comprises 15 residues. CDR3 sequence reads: CASKRTGSLTDTQYF. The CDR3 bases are TGCGCCAGCAAGCGGACGGGATCTCTCACAGATACGCAGTATTTT.

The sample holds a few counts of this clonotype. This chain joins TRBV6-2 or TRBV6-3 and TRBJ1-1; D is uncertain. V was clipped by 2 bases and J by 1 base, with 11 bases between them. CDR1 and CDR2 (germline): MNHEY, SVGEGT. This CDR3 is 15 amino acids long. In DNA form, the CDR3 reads TGTGCCAGCAGTTACATCATATGGAAGAACACTGAAGCTTTCTTT. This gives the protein CASSYIIWKNTEAFF.

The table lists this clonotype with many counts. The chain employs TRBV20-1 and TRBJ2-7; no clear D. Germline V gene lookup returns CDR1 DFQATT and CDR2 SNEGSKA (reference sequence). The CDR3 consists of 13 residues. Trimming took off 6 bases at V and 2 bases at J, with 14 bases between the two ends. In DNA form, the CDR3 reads TGCAGTGCCGCGCAAAGATCACCCTACGAGCAGTACTTC. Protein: CSAAQRSPYEQYF.

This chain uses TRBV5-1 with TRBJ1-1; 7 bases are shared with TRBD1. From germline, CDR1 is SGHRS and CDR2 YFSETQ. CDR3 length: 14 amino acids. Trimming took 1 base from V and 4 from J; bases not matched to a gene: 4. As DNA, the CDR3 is TGCGCCAGCAGCTTGAGGGGGCCCTCCACTGAAGCTTTCTTT. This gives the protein CASSLRGPSTEAFF.